The clone carrying this T cell receptor beta chain was counted a few times. The antigen remains unidentified. Generated by immunoSEQ multiplex PCR, the TCRdb table keeps only in-frame clones and is missing some. This table has nearly 50,000 clones, approximately 86% appearing once. This sample stems from a study of OX40 agonist ivuxolimab in advanced cancers. Study-wide context: Hepatocellular carcinoma, melanoma, renal cell or head and neck cancer affected the dose-escalation patients.

Study results and caveats: Among the lowest peripheral clonal expansion occurred in 0.1-3.0 mg/kg partial responders. The authors also found low normalized T-cell clonal expansion in some nonresponders.

After removal of 4 bases from V and 2 bases from J, the junction contained 7 bases not matched to a gene. The CDR3 has 15 residues. CDR1 is KGHSH and CDR2 is LQKENI in the germline V gene. Patients were ruled out by autoimmune disease history or systemic immunosuppression. The sample was CD4+ or CD8+ T cells sorted from blood, taken in a trial of the OX40 agonist ivuxolimab. This TCR derives from an adult with an advanced solid tumor such as melanoma, head and neck, liver or kidney cancer. This rearrangement joins TRBV18 to TRBJ1-2, with 7 bases matching TRBD1. The CDR3 nucleotides read TGTGCCAGCTCACTTAGACAGGGCCCAAACTATGGCTACACCTTC. Translation: CASSLRQGPNYGYTF.